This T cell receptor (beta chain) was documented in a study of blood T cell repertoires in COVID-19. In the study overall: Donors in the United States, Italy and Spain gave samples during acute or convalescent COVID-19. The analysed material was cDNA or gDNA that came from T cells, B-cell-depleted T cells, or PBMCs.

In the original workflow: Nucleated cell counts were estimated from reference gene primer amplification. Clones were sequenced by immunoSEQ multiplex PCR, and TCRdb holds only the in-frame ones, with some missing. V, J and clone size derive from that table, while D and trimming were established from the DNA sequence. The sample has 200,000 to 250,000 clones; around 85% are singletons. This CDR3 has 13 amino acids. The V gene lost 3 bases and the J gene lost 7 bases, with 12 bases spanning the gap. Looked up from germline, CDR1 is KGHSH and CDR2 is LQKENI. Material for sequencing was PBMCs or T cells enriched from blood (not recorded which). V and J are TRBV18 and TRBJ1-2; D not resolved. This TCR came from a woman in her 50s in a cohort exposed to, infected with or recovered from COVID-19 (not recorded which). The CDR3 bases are TGTGCCAGCTCACCGGCGTCGGAGGGTGGCTACACCTTC. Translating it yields CASSPASEGGYTF.